Following are 17 T cell receptor beta chains from one sample sequenced in a study of T cells after yellow fever vaccination. TCRdb ran MiXCR on the 5' RACE reads and lists one entry per CDR3 protein. The sample gives 350,000 to 450,000 distinct CDR3 sequences, roughly a sixth of which show up once; about 18% is in the top ten. This sample comprised PBMCs, obtained before the yellow fever booster vaccination. These receptors were collected from a man younger than 30 who received the YFV17D yellow fever vaccine.

Only a few counts were recorded for this clonotype. The gene calls are TRBV18 and TRBJ1-2; D is unclear. Trimming stripped 3 bases from V and 2 bases from J, with 13 bases between. The germline V gene encodes CDR1 KGHSH and CDR2 LQKENI. The CDR3 totals 15 residues. In nucleotides, the CDR3 is TGTGCCAGCTCACCGTCAACGGGCCTAAACTATGGCTACACCTTC. It specifies CASSPSTGLNYGYTF. Full variable domain (remainder filled in from reference TRBV18 and TRBJ1-2): NAGVMQNPRHLVRRRGQEARLRCSPMKGHSHVYWYRQLPEEGLKFMVYLQKENIIDESGMPKERFSAEFPKEGPSILRIQQVVRGDSAAYFCASSPSTGLNYGYTFGSGTRLTVV.

The chain uses TRBV7-8 and TRBJ2-3; TRBD2 agrees at 13 bases. Germline-derived CDR1 and CDR2 are SGHVS and FQNEAQ. The CDR3 runs to 16 residues. Trimming at V came to 5 bases and at J to 5 bases, leaving 7 bases not matched to a gene. The DNA of the CDR3 is TGTGCCAGCAGCCCTACTAGCGGGGGGGTTATAGATACGCAGTATTTT. Its protein is CASSPTSGGVIDTQYF.

This chain joins TRBV6-2 or TRBV6-3 and TRBJ2-7, with D maybe TRBD2 (6 bases). The V and J ends lost 7 bases and 0 bases respectively, with 13 bases between them. The germline V gene encodes CDR1 MNHEY and CDR2 SVGEGT. CDR3 size: 14 residues. This CDR3 reads CASNWGGDSYEQYF. The CDR3 DNA sequence: TGTGCCAGCAACTGGGGAGGTGACTCCTACGAGCAGTACTTC.

The table lists this clonotype with a few counts. The rearrangement links TRBV20-1 to TRBJ2-7; TRBD2 might be the D (5 bases). V lost 7 bases to trimming and J lost 4 bases, with 14 bases between them. The germline V gene encodes CDR1 DFQATT and CDR2 SNEGSKA (reference sequence). This CDR3 spans 12 amino acids. The CDR3 DNA reads as TGCAGTGTGAAGCGGAGGACTTACGAGCAGTACTTC. Translation: CSVKRRTYEQYF.

A few counts support this clonotype. The chain links TRBV30 to TRBJ2-1; D may be TRBD1 or TRBD2 (5 bases each). The CDR3 loop spans 13 amino acids. Germline assignment: CDR1 GTSNPN and CDR2 SVGIG (reference sequence). V lost 2 bases and J 9 bases, leaving 14 bases between the germline ends. The CDR3 bases are TGTGCCTGGAGTCGGCTTCATGGGGGTGAGCAGTTCTTC. This codes for CAWSRLHGGEQFF.

This clonotype occurred a few times. This chain uses TRBV20-1 with TRBJ2-5; the D is unclear. The CDR3 loop spans 14 amino acids. The germline V and J ends were trimmed by 5 bases and 2 bases, with 15 bases remaining between them. From germline, CDR1 is DFQATT and CDR2 SNEGSKA (reference sequence). The CDR3 sequence is CSARLRLIQETQYF. For the CDR3, the DNA is TGCAGTGCTCGACTCCGACTTATACAAGAGACCCAGTACTTC.

The V call is TRBV4-2, the J call TRBJ1-1; D may be TRBD1 (5 bases). CDR1 and CDR2 (germline): LGHNA, YNFKEQ. Trimming left V 0 bases short and J 3 bases short, with 14 bases between. There are 16 residues in the CDR3. The CDR3 nucleotides read TGTGCCAGCAGCCAAGATGGGTCCAGGGTAGACACTGAAGCTTTCTTT. Encoded protein: CASSQDGSRVDTEAFF.

This clonotype has just a few counts. The chain links TRBV29-1 to TRBJ2-3; weak D call: TRBD1 (6 bases). CDR1 is SQVTM, CDR2 ANQGSEA, per germline. V lost 5 bases and J lost 0, with 12 bases in between. This CDR3 has 14 amino acids. CDR3 region: CSVFGQSSTDTQYF. CDR3 sequence (DNA): TGCAGCGTTTTCGGACAGTCTAGCACAGATACGCAGTATTTT.

V gene TRBV6-2 or TRBV6-3 combines with J gene TRBJ2-1; D might be TRBD1 or TRBD2, each matching 5 bases. V was clipped by 6 bases and J by 5 bases, with 14 bases between them. Germline CDR1 is MNHEY and CDR2 is SVGEGT. The CDR3 is 14 amino acids. The CDR3 DNA follows: TGTGCCAGCAGCACCTCCCGGGGCCACAATGAGCAGTTCTTC. This codes for CASSTSRGHNEQFF.

In DNA, the CDR3 is TGCAGTGCTAGAGCACACAATCAGCCCCAGCATTTT. This sequence encodes CSARAHNQPQHF. This chain links TRBV20-1 with TRBJ1-5, with unresolved D. V lost 1 base to trimming and J lost 3 bases, with 4 bases between them. Germline CDR1 and CDR2: DFQATT and SNEGSKA (reference sequence). The CDR3 has 12 amino acids.

CDR3 amino acids: CAWANRGTYNSPLHF. CDR3 coding DNA: TGTGCCTGGGCAAACAGGGGGACCTATAATTCACCCCTCCACTTT. V usage is TRBV30 and J usage is TRBJ1-6; 8 bases align to TRBD1. The CDR3 runs 15 residues. V trimming: 5 bases; J trimming: 2 bases; junction bases outside the gene matches: 5. In germline, CDR1 is GTSNPN, CDR2 SVGIG (reference sequence).

The chain joins TRBV6-5 to TRBJ2-3, with a possible D match to TRBD2 (6 bases). V was pared by 6 bases and J by 6 bases, with 16 bases between. This CDR3 comprises 14 residues. From germline, CDR1 is MNHEY and CDR2 SVGAGI. The CDR3 reads CASRDYSAGDTQYF. Written as DNA, the CDR3 is TGTGCCAGCAGGGACTACTCAGCTGGGGATACGCAGTATTTT.

CDR3 loop: CASSLGGDSYGYTF. The DNA of the CDR3 is TGTGCCAGCAGCTTAGGAGGGGACAGCTATGGCTACACCTTC. The rearrangement uses TRBV5-4 and TRBJ1-2, with TRBD1 identical over 7 bases. The CDR3 is made up of 14 amino acids. The ends lost 2 bases at V and 4 bases at J; junction bases unmatched: 5. Per germline, CDR1 SGHNT and CDR2 YYREEE (reference sequence). Drawing the rest from reference TRBV5-4 and TRBJ1-2, the complete variable domain is ETGVTQSPTHLIKTRGQQVTLRCSSQSGHNTVSWYQQALGQGPQFIFQYYREEENGRGNFPPRFSGLQFPNYSSELNVNALELDDSALYLCASSLGGDSYGYTFGSGTRLTVV.

The V call is TRBV4-2, the J call TRBJ2-1; D could derive from TRBD1 or TRBD2 (5 bases each). The CDR3 is 17 residues long. Per germline, CDR1 LGHNA and CDR2 YNFKEQ. V was pared by 0 bases and J by 2 bases, with 14 bases between. The CDR3 coding sequence is TGTGCCAGCAGCCAAGATGGGACCAGAGGGGCCTACAATGAGCAGTTCTTC. Residues: CASSQDGTRGAYNEQFF.

The chain employs TRBV20-1 and TRBJ2-7, with 8 bases identical to TRBD1. Looked up from germline, CDR1 is DFQATT and CDR2 is SNEGSKA (reference sequence). V lost 0 bases and J lost 2; bases outside the gene matches: 12. The CDR3 loop spans 17 amino acids. The CDR3 sequence is CSARDRRSDRVTYEQYF. The CDR3 bases are TGCAGTGCTAGAGATCGCCGATCGGACAGGGTAACCTACGAGCAGTACTTC.

This clonotype was observed a handful of times. In nucleotides, the CDR3 is TGTGCCAGCAGTATTGGCCCAAACACTGAAGCTTTCTTT. This translates into CASSIGPNTEAFF. This chain uses TRBV6-2 or TRBV6-3 with TRBJ1-1, with D unclear. The CDR3 length is 13 residues. The ends were cut back, 5 bases at V and 2 bases at J, with 9 bases in the middle. Germline lookup yields CDR1 MNHEY and CDR2 SVGEGT.

The rearrangement joins TRBV6-5 to TRBJ2-1; D is perhaps TRBD1 (7 bases). Germline CDR1 and CDR2: MNHEY and SVGAGI. V was shortened by 1 base and J by 6 bases, with 13 bases between the two germline ends. The CDR3 has 15 residues. CDR3: CASSYWGAGGNEQFF. The CDR3 coding sequence is TGTGCCAGCAGTTACTGGGGGGCAGGGGGCAATGAGCAGTTCTTC.